The clone carrying this T cell receptor beta chain was observed many times. This sample was taken from a study of T-cell reconstitution after alpha-beta-depleted transplantation in children. Germline values: CDR1 SQVTM, CDR2 ANQGSEA. V shed 5 bases and J shed 1 base, with 14 bases lying between them. The CDR3 has 14 residues. Molecular barcoding with unique molecular identifiers was used for the TCRbeta library. TCRdb reprocessed the PCR reads with MiXCR, giving one entry per CDR3 protein. The sample holds about 640,000 distinct CDR3 sequences, 16% seen once. The sample was PBMCs from the stem cell graft donor, taken from the stem cell graft. J is TRBJ1-1 and V is TRBV29-1; weak D call: TRBD1 (6 bases). This TCR derives from a human donor who donated a stem cell graft to a child with acute myeloid leukemia. The CDR3, as DNA: TGCAGCGTTTCACCGAGGGGGGCGAACACTGAAGCTTTCTTT. Protein product: CSVSPRGANTEAFF.